Listed below are T cell receptor beta chains from one sample, sequenced in a study of glioma-infiltrating T cells. In TCRdb, the multiplex PCR reads were re-called with MiXCR into one record per CDR3 protein. The top ten clones hold around 15% of a sample with some 110,000 distinct CDR3 sequences, roughly 25% of them seen once. The sample comprised glioma tissue, nonneoplastic brain tissue, or PBMCs (not recorded which). Receptors originate from a human donor with low-grade glioma or glioblastoma, undergoing nonglioma brain surgery, or in good health (not recorded which). Both conserved end residues are part of each CDR3. Each record gives: J gene, V gene, clone size, D gene, CDR3 protein, CDR3 DNA. D genes are given only for firm matches. Expanded clones are given a class, and other clones once, few, many or no size at all.

J: TRBJ2-1
V: TRBV4-1
size: -
D: -
CDR3: CASSQDKQVAREQFF
DNA: TGCGCCAGTAGCCAAGATAAACAGGTGGCGAGGGAGCAGTTCTTC

J: TRBJ2-3
V: TRBV6-1
size: many
D: -
CDR3: CASSYQGGAPDTQYF
DNA: TGTGCCAGCAGCTACCAAGGTGGGGCCCCAGATACGCAGTATTTT

J: TRBJ2-3
V: TRBV28
size: many
D: TRBD1
CDR3: CASSLQDREGTDTQYF
DNA: TGTGCCAGCAGTTTACAGGACAGGGAAGGTACAGATACGCAGTATTTT

J: TRBJ2-5
V: TRBV7-2
size: many
D: TRBD2
CDR3: CASSLQAGGPQETQYF
DNA: TGTGCCAGCAGCTTACAAGCGGGAGGGCCGCAAGAGACCCAGTACTTC

J: TRBJ2-4
V: TRBV18
size: few
D: TRBD1
CDR3: CASSPPSQGANFGKNIQYF
DNA: TGTGCCAGCTCACCACCCAGTCAGGGGGCCAATTTTGGCAAAAACATTCAGTACTTC

J: TRBJ2-1
V: TRBV9
size: -
D: -
CDR3: CASSWGSNEQFF
DNA: TGTGCCAGCAGCTGGGGGTCCAATGAGCAGTTCTTC

J: TRBJ1-1
V: TRBV27
size: -
D: TRBD1
CDR3: CASSLTPGGTGTTEAFF
DNA: TGTGCCAGCAGTTTAACTCCAGGAGGGACAGGGACCACTGAAGCTTTCTTT

J: TRBJ1-1
V: TRBV7-2
size: many
D: TRBD1
CDR3: CASSFTGAVNTEAFF
DNA: TGTGCCAGCAGCTTTACAGGGGCTGTGAACACTGAAGCTTTCTTT

J: TRBJ2-7
V: TRBV28
size: many
D: -
CDR3: CASKGRPYEQYF
DNA: TGTGCCAGCAAGGGGAGGCCCTACGAGCAGTACTTC

J: TRBJ2-1
V: TRBV30
size: -
D: TRBD1
CDR3: CAWSVWGQGKDNEQFF
DNA: TGTGCCTGGAGTGTATGGGGACAGGGCAAGGACAATGAGCAGTTCTTC

J: TRBJ2-1
V: TRBV9
size: -
D: -
CDR3: CASSAWTVNEQFF
DNA: TGTGCCAGCAGCGCATGGACAGTTAATGAGCAGTTCTTC

J: TRBJ1-6
V: TRBV6-1
size: many
D: -
CDR3: CASSTQRNSYNSPLHF
DNA: TGTGCCAGCAGTACCCAAAGAAACTCCTATAATTCACCCCTCCACTTT

J: TRBJ2-5
V: TRBV29-1
size: -
D: -
CDR3: CSVEDTDGVAQETQYF
DNA: TGCAGCGTTGAAGATACCGACGGGGTGGCGCAAGAGACCCAGTACTTC

J: TRBJ2-1
V: TRBV11-1
size: -
D: -
CDR3: CASSLGGYNGQFF
DNA: TGTGCCAGCAGCTTAGGGGGTTACAATGGGCAGTTCTTC

J: TRBJ2-1
V: TRBV19
size: many
D: TRBD2
CDR3: CASSGTSRDEQFF
DNA: TGTGCCAGTAGTGGGACTAGCCGGGATGAGCAGTTCTTC

J: TRBJ2-7
V: TRBV7-9
size: -
D: -
CDR3: CASSLVSQQYF
DNA: TGTGCCAGCAGCTTAGTGTCGCAGCAGTACTTC

J: TRBJ2-3
V: TRBV7-2
size: many
D: -
CDR3: CASSLVAEGKDTQYF
DNA: TGTGCCAGCAGCTTAGTAGCGGAAGGCAAAGATACGCAGTATTTT

J: TRBJ2-2
V: TRBV7-9
size: -
D: TRBD2
CDR3: CASSFSRGGGRTGELFF
DNA: TGTGCCAGCAGCTTTTCTCGGGGGGGGGGGAGAACCGGGGAGCTGTTTTTT

J: TRBJ2-7
V: TRBV20-1
size: many
D: TRBD2
CDR3: CSAPGLADYEQYF
DNA: TGCAGTGCCCCGGGACTAGCGGACTACGAGCAGTACTTC

J: TRBJ2-1
V: TRBV9
size: -
D: -
CDR3: CASSVGGSNEQFF
DNA: TGTGCCAGCAGCGTAGGAGGTAGCAATGAGCAGTTCTTC

J: TRBJ1-2
V: TRBV11-2
size: -
D: TRBD1
CDR3: CASSLDEGQGWNYGYTF
DNA: TGTGCCAGCAGCTTAGATGAGGGACAGGGCTGGAACTATGGCTACACCTTC

J: TRBJ2-7
V: TRBV6-2/TRBV6-3
size: many
D: -
CDR3: CASSYTGLAYEQYF
DNA: TGTGCCAGCAGTTACACAGGGCTTGCCTACGAGCAGTACTTC

J: TRBJ2-7
V: TRBV6-6
size: many
D: TRBD1
CDR3: CASSYGTGPYEQYF
DNA: TGTGCCAGCAGTTACGGGACAGGACCCTACGAGCAGTACTTC

J: TRBJ2-7
V: TRBV5-1
size: many
D: TRBD2
CDR3: CASSSGTSAYEQYF
DNA: TGCGCCAGCAGCTCCGGGACTAGCGCCTACGAGCAGTACTTC

J: TRBJ2-5
V: TRBV7-2
size: many
D: -
CDR3: CASSAGRRETQYF
DNA: TGTGCCAGCAGCGCAGGGAGGCGGGAGACCCAGTACTTC

J: TRBJ2-1
V: TRBV3-1
size: many
D: -
CDR3: CASSRSRVQNEQFF
DNA: TGTGCCAGCAGCCGCAGTAGAGTGCAGAATGAGCAGTTCTTC